What follows are 32 T cell receptor beta chains derived from one specimen sequenced in a study of T cells in Graves' hyperthyroidism and ophthalmopathy. TCR beta CDR3 regions were amplified from RNA. The primer set for the first-round RT-PCR of the TCR CDR3 was HTBI. TCRdb independently ran MiXCR on the multiplex PCR reads; one entry per CDR3 protein. In the table there are approximately 370,000 distinct CDR3 sequences, roughly 17% of which are singletons. Sequenced input: blood. The receptor source for this set is a young woman with Graves' hyperthyroidism that later progressed to Graves' ophthalmopathy.

The table lists this clonotype with many counts. J is TRBJ1-2 and V is TRBV12-3 or TRBV12-4, with D unclear. The CDR3 spans 14 residues. The ends were cut back, 7 bases at V and 0 bases at J, with 12 bases in the middle. CDR3 DNA: TGTGCCAGCACCTTTGGATTAGCTAACTATGGCTACACCTTC. Residues: CASTFGLANYGYTF.

J is TRBJ1-6 and V is TRBV5-6, with a tentative D call TRBD1 (5 bases). Trimming cost V 0 bases and J 10 bases, with 17 bases left between them. Germline CDR1 SGHDT, CDR2 YYEEEE. The CDR3 is 16 amino acids. The CDR3 DNA follows: TGTGCCAGCAGCTTGGCCCTGGGCAGGGATGGATCACCCCTCCACTTT. Translated, it gives CASSLALGRDGSPLHF.

This clonotype was counted only a few times. DNA of the CDR3: TGTGCCAGCAGCCAAGTAGGCAGCGACACTGAAGCTTTCTTT. As protein: CASSQVGSDTEAFF. The chain uses TRBV14 and TRBJ1-1, with D uncertain. The V end was cut by 1 base, the J end by 3 bases, with 9 bases between. CDR3 length equals 14 residues. CDR1 is SGHDN and CDR2 is FVKESK in the germline V gene.

In this sample, this clonotype turned up a few times. J is TRBJ2-2 and V is TRBV19, with D maybe TRBD2 (5 bases). The CDR3 extends over 13 amino acids. Trimming stripped 7 bases from V and 2 bases from J, with 8 bases between. Germline CDR1 and CDR2: LNHDA and SQIVND (reference sequence). CDR3 DNA: TGTGCCAGTATCGGAGGAAACACCGGGGAGCTGTTTTTT. Protein: CASIGGNTGELFF.

On this clonotype: A much larger clone differs from this one at a single base, so this may be a read error. Lacking the conserved final phenylalanine or tryptophan, this CDR3 likely reflects a read error. V is TRBV7-8 and J is TRBJ1-3, with D possibly matching TRBD1 (6 bases). Trimming left V 2 bases short and J 3 bases short, with 11 bases between. The germline gives CDR1 SGHVS, CDR2 FQNEAQ. The CDR3 length is 15 residues. The CDR3 nucleotides read TGTGCCAGCAGCTTAATACAGGGCGGTGGAAACACCATATATCTT. Translating gives CASSLIQGGGNTIYL.

In its sample, this clonotype was seen many times. The rearrangement joins TRBV5-1 to TRBJ2-7; 9 positions match TRBD2. Germline trimming cut 4 bases from V and 4 bases from J; bases unmatched to any gene: 18. The CDR3 spans 18 residues. CDR1 is SGHRS, CDR2 YFSETQ, per germline. CDR3 sequence (DNA): TGCGCCAGCAGCGCCGCCTCTAGCGGGACCCTCGGAGGATACGAGCAGTACTTC. The encoded protein is CASSAASSGTLGGYEQYF.

This clonotype was counted ten times or more. The chain combines TRBV2 with TRBJ2-1; D uncertain. CDR1 SNHLY and CDR2 FYNNEI come from the germline V gene. Trimming stripped 8 bases from V and 4 bases from J, with 21 bases between. The CDR3 covers 16 residues. The CDR3 sequence is CASSGRIGNAYNEQFF. The CDR3 bases are TGTGCCAGCTCCGGAAGGATTGGAAACGCATACAATGAGCAGTTCTTC. Variable domain in full (rest from reference TRBV2 and TRBJ2-1): EPEVTQTPSHQVTQMGQEVILRCVPISNHLYFYWYRQILGQKVEFLVSFYNNEISEKSEIFDDQFSVERPDGSNFTLKIRSTKLEDSAMYFCASSGRIGNAYNEQFFGPGTRLTVL.

This clonotype has ten or more counts. The chain links TRBV7-8 to TRBJ2-7; TRBD2 aligns across 12 bases. The CDR3 is 15 residues long. Germline assignment: CDR1 SGHVS and CDR2 FQNEAQ. The junction had 8 bases not matched to a gene; V was cut back by 5 bases and J by 6 bases. In nucleotides, the CDR3 is TGTGCCAGCAGCCCATGGACTAGCGGGAATGGCGAGCAGTACTTC. It codes for CASSPWTSGNGEQYF.

The rearrangement links TRBV27 to TRBJ1-1, with D uncertain. Germline assignment: CDR1 MNHEY and CDR2 SMNVEV (reference sequence). V was clipped by 1 base and J by 0 bases, with 9 bases between them. This CDR3 region has 15 residues. This CDR3 reads CASSLLAGVNTEAFF. As DNA, the CDR3 is TGTGCCAGCAGTTTATTGGCTGGGGTGAACACTGAAGCTTTCTTT.

This clonotype turned up a few times. CDR3 residues: CASSLAGSGGANTGELFF. CDR3 bases: TGTGCCAGCAGCTTAGCTGGGAGCGGGGGAGCGAACACCGGGGAGCTGTTTTTT. The chain recombines TRBV7-9 with TRBJ2-2, with TRBD2 matching over 8 bases. Germline V CDR1 and CDR2: SEHNR, FQNEAQ (reference sequence). J lost 0 bases, V lost 0 bases, and 6 bases had no gene match. This CDR3 has 18 residues.

This clonotype was counted a few times. CDR3 in amino acids: CASSGLAETANTGELFF. CDR3 DNA: TGTGCCAGCAGTGGGCTTGCCGAGACAGCGAACACCGGGGAGCTGTTTTTT. The chain has TRBV2 and TRBJ2-2; D possibly corresponds to TRBD1 (5 bases). The CDR3 extends over 17 amino acids. Germline CDR1 and CDR2: SNHLY and FYNNEI. Trimming took off 4 bases at V and 0 bases at J, with 15 bases between the two ends.

In this sample, this clonotype turned up a few times. The chain has TRBV19 and TRBJ2-7; D uncertain. Germline CDR1 reads LNHDA; CDR2 reads SQIVND (reference sequence). V lost 3 bases to trimming and J lost 3 bases, with 9 bases between them. CDR3 length equals 13 residues. CDR3 amino acids: CASSIGGNYEQYF. The CDR3 DNA sequence: TGTGCCAGTAGTATCGGTGGGAACTACGAGCAGTACTTC.

There are many counts of this clonotype. V gene TRBV14 combines with J gene TRBJ1-1; D remains unclear. The germline CDR1 and CDR2 sequences are SGHDN and FVKESK. The V end was cut by 3 bases, the J end by 4 bases, with 12 bases between. There are 14 residues in the CDR3. The CDR3 DNA follows: TGTGCCAGCAGCCACAGGACGCCGGGCACTGAAGCTTTCTTT. Translated: CASSHRTPGTEAFF.

This clonotype occurred many times. V gene TRBV7-9 combines with J gene TRBJ2-3; D is unresolved. The length of the CDR3 is 12 residues. V dropped 6 bases and J dropped 1 base, with 5 bases sitting between them. Germline V gene sequence: CDR1 SEHNR, CDR2 FQNEAQ (reference sequence). The CDR3 spells CASSWGTDTQYF. The CDR3 DNA is TGTGCCAGCAGTTGGGGCACAGATACGCAGTATTTT.

Comment on this clonotype: A much larger clone differs from this one at a single base, so this may be a read error. The chain couples TRBV27 to TRBJ2-1, with 10 bases that match TRBD2. The CDR3 length is 13 residues. CDR1 and CDR2 (germline): MNHEY, SMNVEV (reference sequence). The CDR3 reads CASGLAEYSEQFF. The CDR3 DNA sequence: TGTGCCAGCGGACTAGCGGAATACAGTGAGCAGTTCTTC.

The gene calls are TRBV6-1 and TRBJ2-7; D unclear. From germline, CDR1 is MNHNS and CDR2 SASEGT. The CDR3 spans 16 residues. V lost 1 base to trimming and J lost 1 base, with 14 bases between them. The chain's CDR3 is CASSEEPEEPSYEQYF. DNA of the CDR3: TGTGCCAGCAGTGAAGAACCAGAAGAGCCTTCCTACGAGCAGTACTTC.

This clonotype has only one observation. The chain recombines TRBV20-1 with TRBJ1-1; TRBD1 matches at 10 bases. This CDR3 has 14 residues. With V trimmed by 3 bases and J by 1 base, 2 bases remained unmatched. CDR1 DFQATT and CDR2 SNEGSKA come from the germline V gene (reference sequence). CDR3 sequence reads: CSARGTGANTEAFF. CDR3 coding DNA: TGCAGTGCTAGGGGGACAGGGGCGAACACTGAAGCTTTCTTT.

A few counts support this clonotype. The J gene is TRBJ2-3, the V gene TRBV10-2; TRBD2 might be the D (5 bases). V was cut by 8 bases and J by 2 bases, with 23 bases left in between. CDR1 WSHSY and CDR2 SAAADI come from the germline V gene. This CDR3 region has 17 residues. CDR3 amino acids: CASGIALSSGVTDTQYF. CDR3 in DNA: TGCGCCAGCGGGATAGCGTTAAGTAGTGGGGTCACAGATACGCAGTATTTT.

In its sample, this clonotype was seen many times. The chain is built from TRBV28 and TRBJ2-5, with 7 bases matching TRBD2. The V and J ends lost 6 bases and 2 bases, in that order; junction bases with no gene match: 6. Germline CDR1 and CDR2: MDHEN and SYDVKM. CDR3 length: 14 residues. The CDR3 DNA reads TGTGCCAGCAGAAATGGCGGGAGTCAAGAGACCCAGTACTTC. Amino acids: CASRNGGSQETQYF.

A few counts support this clonotype. V and J are TRBV10-1 and TRBJ1-2; 9 nucleotides line up with TRBD1. The junction had 17 bases not matched to a gene; V was cut back by 3 bases and J by 6 bases. This CDR3 spans 18 amino acids. The V gene's germline CDR1 is WNHNN and CDR2 SYGVQD (reference sequence). The CDR3 DNA follows: TGCGCCAGCAGTGATCGACCAACACCGGGACAGGGTAGAAATGGCTACACCTTC. Translating gives CASSDRPTPGQGRNGYTF.

This clonotype came up a few times. CDR3 coding DNA: TGTGCCAGCAGCTTAGTAGTTGTGGTGGGCAGGTTTTCTGGAAACACCATATATTTT. Translating it yields CASSLVVVVGRFSGNTIYF. The gene calls are TRBV7-9 and TRBJ1-3; no firm D call. CDR1 is SEHNR and CDR2 is FQNEAQ in the germline V gene (reference sequence). V lost 1 base, J lost 1 base, and 20 bases lay in between. CDR3 size: 19 residues.

This clonotype appeared many times. This chain connects TRBV11-2 to TRBJ1-5; 9 nucleotides agree with TRBD1. In germline, CDR1 is SGHAT, CDR2 FQNNGV. The CDR3 length is 15 residues. The junction had 8 bases not matched to a gene; V was cut back by 5 bases and J by 6 bases. The CDR3 DNA sequence: TGTGCCAGCAGCCCCGACAGGGGGTCGGGTCAGCCCCAGCATTTT. This encodes CASSPDRGSGQPQHF.

This clonotype came up many times. Here the CDR3 reads CASSSDRGVQETQYF. CDR3 sequence (DNA): TGCGCCAGCAGTTCTGACAGGGGTGTCCAAGAGACCCAGTACTTC. This chain joins TRBV5-1 and TRBJ2-5, with 8 bases identical to TRBD1. V lost 5 bases and J lost 1; bases outside the gene matches: 7. CDR3 length: 15 amino acids. Looked up from germline, CDR1 is SGHRS and CDR2 is YFSETQ.

This clonotype was recorded at least ten times. V is TRBV25-1 and J is TRBJ2-1; 9 bases fit TRBD2. V was pared by 1 base and J by 0 bases, with 7 bases of the junction left unmatched. Germline values: CDR1 MGHDK, CDR2 SYGVNS. CDR3 length equals 18 residues. CDR3 protein: CASSESYGLASSYNEQFF. The CDR3 coding sequence is TGTGCCAGCAGTGAATCGTATGGACTAGCGAGCTCCTACAATGAGCAGTTCTTC.

This clonotype was detected many times. J is TRBJ2-1 and V is TRBV9; the match to TRBD2 covers 11 bases. The V and J ends lost 0 bases and 7 bases, in that order; junction bases with no gene match: 3. The CDR3 length is 15 residues. Germline values: CDR1 SGDLS, CDR2 YYNGEE. The CDR3 DNA reads TGTGCCAGCAGCGTAGTGGGACTAGCGGTAAATGAGCAGTTCTTC. This translates into CASSVVGLAVNEQFF. The variable domain in full, completed from reference TRBV9 and TRBJ2-1, reads DSGVTQTPKHLITATGQRVTLRCSPRSGDLSVYWYQQSLDQGLQFLIQYYNGEERAKGNILERFSAQQFPDLHSELNLSSLELGDSALYFCASSVVGLAVNEQFFGPGTRLTVL.

This clonotype was seen only once. The chain employs TRBV5-6 and TRBJ2-1, with D maybe TRBD2 (5 bases). Looked up from germline, CDR1 is SGHDT and CDR2 is YYEEEE. With 4 bases removed from V and 12 bases from J, the gap between germline ends came to 14 bases. The CDR3 loop spans 12 amino acids. The CDR3 sequence is CASSHAGDGQFF. CDR3 coding DNA: TGTGCCAGCAGCCACGCGGGCGATGGGCAGTTCTTC.

This clonotype has at least ten counts. This chain joins TRBV20-1 and TRBJ2-7; D gene ambiguous. Trimming cost V 5 bases and J 1 base, with 15 bases left between them. Germline CDR1 DFQATT, CDR2 SNEGSKA (reference sequence). The CDR3 has 14 amino acids. For the CDR3, the DNA is TGCAGTGCTTTCCCGGCAGGTCCTTCCTACGAGCAGTACTTC. It specifies CSAFPAGPSYEQYF.

The sample holds many counts of this clonotype. This chain joins TRBV7-9 and TRBJ2-1, with D perhaps assigned TRBD1 or TRBD2 (5 bases each). The CDR3 is 12 residues long. V was clipped by 10 bases and J by 10 bases, with 17 bases between them. From germline, CDR1 is SEHNR and CDR2 FQNEAQ (reference sequence). This CDR3 reads CATGPRGEEQFF. The CDR3 DNA reads as TGTGCCACCGGGCCACGGGGCGAGGAGCAGTTCTTC.

In its sample, this clonotype was seen many times. The genes are TRBV6-1 and TRBJ2-5; tentative D call: TRBD1 (6 bases). V shed 7 bases and J shed 12 bases, with 18 bases lying between them. The CDR3 is 12 amino acids. In germline, CDR1 is MNHNS, CDR2 SASEGT. CDR3: CASMMTGSPKYF. The DNA for the CDR3 is TGTGCCAGCATGATGACAGGCTCTCCGAAGTACTTC.

CDR3 in DNA: TGTGCCAGCAGCCTGGGACTAGCGGGAGGGCATGAGCAGTTCTTC. Translation gives CASSLGLAGGHEQFF. J is TRBJ2-1 and V is TRBV9; 16 positions agree with TRBD2. Germline V gene sequence: CDR1 SGDLS, CDR2 YYNGEE. With 4 bases clipped from V and 8 bases from J, the junction kept 3 bases outside the gene matches. The CDR3 runs to 15 residues.

In its sample, this clonotype was seen many times. The rearrangement links TRBV24-1 to TRBJ2-3, with TRBD2 identical over 12 bases. The CDR3 sequence is 16 residues long. CDR1 and CDR2 (germline): KGHDR, SFDVKD. Losses at the gene ends were 3 bases for V and 4 bases for J; bases not matched to a gene: 4. The CDR3 DNA is TGTGCCACCAGTGATCGACTAGCGGGGGATGCAGATACGCAGTATTTT. Residues: CATSDRLAGDADTQYF.

This clonotype was found many times. The chain joins TRBV27 to TRBJ1-6, with D perhaps matching TRBD1 (5 bases). Germline lookup yields CDR1 MNHEY and CDR2 SMNVEV (reference sequence). V lost 0 bases and J lost 4, with 10 bases in between. The CDR3 has 16 amino acids. This chain's CDR3 is CASSLSATGYNSPLHF. The CDR3 DNA follows: TGTGCCAGCAGTTTATCGGCTACAGGTTATAATTCACCCCTCCACTTT.